Below, 13 T cell receptor beta chains from the same sample are listed, as sequenced in a study of cytomegalovirus exposure and HLA in healthy donors. The PCR used 60 Vbeta and 13 Jbeta primers. Libraries were prepared by immunoSEQ multiplex PCR; TCRdb keeps only in-frame clonotypes and omits some of them. The sample includes 110,000 or so clones, around four fifths of them seen just once. Source material: PBMCs. The receptor source for this set is a woman in her forties in good health and CMV-seropositive.

The chain is built from TRBV19 and TRBJ1-3, with D unclear. The CDR3 is 15 amino acids. Trimming removed 7 bases from V and 0 bases from J, with 13 bases in between. CDR1 LNHDA and CDR2 SQIVND come from the germline V gene (reference sequence). The CDR3 loop is CASKATEVSGNTIYF. For the CDR3, the DNA is TGTGCCAGTAAAGCGACGGAGGTCTCTGGAAACACCATATATTTT.

V is TRBV7-2 and J is TRBJ2-1; 13 bases agree with TRBD2. Germline loops: CDR1 SGHTA, CDR2 FQGNSA. V was clipped by 4 bases and J by 0 bases; unmatched bases: 6. The length of the CDR3 is 18 residues. The CDR3 protein is CASSSTSGGRSSYNEQFF. The CDR3 nucleotides are TGTGCCAGCAGCTCGACTAGCGGGGGGCGGAGCTCCTACAATGAGCAGTTCTTC.

The chain couples TRBV7-9 to TRBJ1-4; 9 bases fit TRBD1. Germline V gene data show CDR1 as SEHNR and CDR2 as FQNEAQ (reference sequence). This CDR3 has 15 amino acids. J lost 8 bases, V lost 6 bases, and 10 bases had no gene match. The CDR3 spells CASSRDRETEEKLFF. In DNA, the CDR3 is TGTGCCAGCAGTCGGGACAGGGAGACTGAGGAAAAACTGTTTTTT.

CDR3 residues: CASSLKAAQENNEQFF. In DNA form, the CDR3 reads TGTGCCAGCAGCTTAAAGGCGGCACAAGAGAACAATGAGCAGTTCTTC. The chain carries TRBV5-5 and TRBJ2-1; D remains ambiguous. V lost 2 bases to trimming and J lost 5 bases, with 17 bases between them. CDR1 and CDR2 (germline): SGHKS, YYEKEE (reference sequence). The CDR3 totals 16 residues.

This chain uses TRBV28 with TRBJ2-3; 9 positions agree with TRBD2. This CDR3 contains 12 residues. Germline V gene data show CDR1 as MDHEN and CDR2 as SYDVKM. Trimming took 4 bases from V and 14 from J; bases not matched to a gene: 7. The CDR3 DNA reads as TGTGCCAGCAGTTCAGTTAGCGGGAGCACGTATTTT. Translation: CASSSVSGSTYF.

The rearrangement joins TRBV4-1 to TRBJ2-5, with TRBD1 identical over 9 bases. V lost 4 bases and J lost 11; bases outside the gene matches: 11. The CDR3 has 14 amino acids. The germline CDR1 and CDR2 sequences are MGHRA and YSYEKL. The CDR3 DNA reads TGCGCCAGCAGCCTGGAACAGGGGGCGCGGGAGCAGTACTTC. Translating gives CASSLEQGAREQYF.

J is TRBJ2-4 and V is TRBV5-6; 9 nucleotides agree with TRBD1. V shed 4 bases and J 15 bases; nucleotides not matched to a gene: 17. There are 15 residues in the CDR3. The germline V gene has CDR1 SGHDT and CDR2 YYEEEE. The DNA for the CDR3 is TGTGCCAGCAGCCATCCCCGGGACAGGGACCATTTATGGTACTTC. Protein: CASSHPRDRDHLWYF. The entire variable domain, with the rest obtained from reference TRBV5-6 and TRBJ2-4, is as follows: DAGVTQSPTHLIKTRGQQVTLRCSPKSGHDTVSWYQQALGQGPQFIFQYYEEEERQRGNFPDRFSGHQFPNYSSELNVNALLLGDSALYLCASSHPRDRDHLWYFGAGTRLSVL.

The rearrangement links TRBV27 to TRBJ2-7; 10 nucleotides agree with TRBD2. The V and J ends lost 5 bases and 1 base, in that order; junction bases with no gene match: 8. The germline V gene has CDR1 MNHEY and CDR2 SMNVEV (reference sequence). The CDR3 length is 16 residues. CDR3: CASSHRGLAVSYEQYF. The CDR3 DNA follows: TGTGCCAGCAGTCACCGAGGACTAGCGGTGTCCTACGAGCAGTACTTC.

The V call is TRBV5-4, the J call TRBJ2-1; 7 nucleotides line up with TRBD1. This CDR3 is 15 amino acids long. V gave up 3 bases and J gave up 8 bases; unmatched junction bases: 11. Germline V gene sequence: CDR1 SGHNT, CDR2 YYREEE (reference sequence). Written as DNA, the CDR3 is TGTGCCAGCAGCTCTACAGGGGTAGATTCCCATGAGCAGTTCTTC. This sequence encodes CASSSTGVDSHEQFF.

The chain has TRBV5-1 and TRBJ2-1, with 7 bases matching TRBD2. Germline CDR1 and CDR2: SGHRS and YFSETQ. Trimming cost V 2 bases and J 2 bases; bases outside gene matches: 4. The CDR3 spans 15 residues. DNA for the CDR3: TGCGCCAGCAGCTTAGACGGGAGGCCCTACAATGAGCAGTTCTTC. It codes for CASSLDGRPYNEQFF.

The chain combines TRBV28 with TRBJ2-7; D gene ambiguous. From germline, CDR1 is MDHEN and CDR2 SYDVKM. Between the trimmed V and J ends, which lost 3 bases and 5 bases, there was a span of 11 bases. The CDR3 is 13 residues long. CDR3 amino acids: CASSFSASDEQYF. The CDR3 DNA reads as TGTGCCAGCAGTTTCAGTGCAAGCGACGAGCAGTACTTC.

The chain combines TRBV27 with TRBJ2-7, with TRBD1 as a possible D gene (6 bases). Germline V gives CDR1 MNHEY, CDR2 SMNVEV (reference sequence). With 3 bases removed from V and 6 bases from J, the gap between germline ends came to 12 bases. CDR3 length: 13 residues. CDR3 protein: CASSFSGQPEQYF. The DNA for the CDR3 is TGTGCCAGCAGTTTTTCCGGACAGCCCGAGCAGTACTTC.

The chain employs TRBV18 and TRBJ1-1; TRBD1 is a possible D gene (5 bases). This CDR3 is built from 11 residues. CDR1 is KGHSH, CDR2 LQKENI, per germline. Trimming cost V 5 bases and J 5 bases, with 6 bases left between them. This CDR3 is CASSAGTEAFF. CDR3 coding DNA: TGTGCCAGCTCAGCAGGGACTGAAGCTTTCTTT.